Ten or more counts support the clone carrying this T cell receptor (beta chain). Its specificity is not known. The sample belongs to a study of spatial heterogeneity in lung cancer. For the study at large: Detection consistently captured more beta-chain sequences than alpha-chain sequences. Findings and limits, study-wide: TCRs found ubiquitously expanded in tumor appeared in blood more at resection than at follow-up.

The ends lost 3 bases at V and 7 bases at J; junction bases unmatched: 3. Germline loops: CDR1 ENHRY, CDR2 SYGVKD. The length of the CDR3 is 13 residues. Unique molecular identifiers, one per molecule, were present on every TCR cDNA molecule. MiXCR, run by TCRdb on the 5' RACE reads, gives a single entry per CDR3 protein. The sample carries about 95,000 distinct CDR3 sequences, under 9% recorded once. Time point specified: sample taken at primary tumor resection. Sequencing was performed on whole RNA extracted from tumor and nontumor lung tissue, or from frozen PBMC, and the material was left unsorted.

The chain uses TRBV10-3 and TRBJ1-2; 9 positions match TRBD1. The sample in question was PBMCs, obtained at surgery. This sequence was found in a male donor with early-stage non-small cell lung cancer. The CDR3 DNA follows: TGTGCCATCAGTGAACAGGGGGCGAGTGGCTACACCTTC. Its translation: CAISEQGASGYTF.